Sequencing of this T cell receptor beta chain was carried out in a study of T cell responses to AZD1222 COVID-19 vaccine. Produced via immunoSEQ multiplex PCR; TCRdb's table is partial and in-frame only. The data show approximately 150,000 clones, approximately 91% seen once. CDR3 size: 19 residues. Germline-derived CDR1 and CDR2 are SGHTA and FQGTGA. J lost 3 bases, V lost 4 bases, and 11 bases had no gene match. This chain uses TRBV7-3 with TRBJ2-3; 15 nucleotides line up with TRBD2. This receptor was identified in an adult who received the AZD1222 COVID-19 vaccine. The specimen was peripheral blood, collected 28 days after the second AZD1222 dose. This CDR3 is CASSSLPGTSGGKTDTQYF. The CDR3 DNA reads as TGTGCCAGCAGCTCTCTCCCCGGGACTAGCGGGGGGAAGACAGATACGCAGTATTTT.